This is a list of T cell receptor beta chains from one sample in a study of shared clonotypes between healthy human individuals. The repertoire was sequenced with immunoSEQ multiplex PCR; TCRdb's copy has only in-frame clones and lacks some. The sample consists of 2,100,000 or so clones, almost 96% of them appearing once. The sequencing input was naive CD4+ T cells sorted from blood. The receptors stem from a man aged 18 to 35 in good health. Each CDR3 is given with its conserved first and last residue. D genes are given only for firm matches. Expanded clones get a size class; other rows say once, few or many, or leave the size out.

V	D	J	size	CDR3	DNA
TRBV10-3	-	TRBJ2-5	-	CAISESQGETQYF	TGTGCCATCAGTGAGTCGCAGGGAGAGACCCAGTACTTC
TRBV19	-	TRBJ1-2	-	CASSIDRTYGYTF	TGTGCCAGTAGTATAGATCGCACTTATGGCTACACCTTC
TRBV6-1	TRBD2	TRBJ2-5	-	CASGKLAGDQETQYF	TGTGCCAGCGGAAAACTAGCGGGGGACCAAGAGACCCAGTACTTC
TRBV6-6	-	TRBJ2-1	-	CASSYGRGGVYEQFF	TGTGCCAGCAGTTACGGCCGTGGAGGGGTCTATGAGCAGTTCTTC
TRBV11-2	-	TRBJ2-7	-	CASSSLSLQDSSSYEQYF	TGTGCCAGCAGCTCCCTTAGCCTACAGGATTCCAGCTCCTACGAGCAGTACTTC
TRBV15	TRBD1	TRBJ1-5	-	CATSRTRDRDYQPQHF	TGTGCCACCAGCAGAACCCGGGACAGGGATTATCAGCCCCAGCATTTT
TRBV19	TRBD1	TRBJ2-2	-	CASRRTGTADTGELFF	TGTGCCAGTAGGAGAACCGGGACAGCGGACACCGGGGAGCTGTTTTTT
TRBV19	-	TRBJ2-2	-	CASSIERGGGTGELFF	TGTGCCAGTAGTATTGAACGGGGAGGTGGTACCGGGGAGCTGTTTTTT
TRBV29-1	-	TRBJ1-3	-	CSAGQGNTIYF	TGCAGCGCTGGGCAGGGAAACACCATATATTTT
TRBV30	TRBD2	TRBJ2-5	-	CAWQSGGLATQYF	TGTGCCTGGCAGAGCGGGGGGCTCGCGACCCAGTACTTC
TRBV4-1	-	TRBJ2-7	-	CASSPPVGSYEQYF	TGCGCCAGCAGCCCCCCGGTGGGATCCTACGAGCAGTACTTC
TRBV7-9	-	TRBJ2-6	-	CASSLLGPSGANVLTF	TGTGCCAGCAGCTTATTGGGTCCTTCGGGGGCCAACGTCCTGACTTTC
TRBV10-3	-	TRBJ2-1	-	CAIRPSMQAAGGYNEQFF	TGTGCCATCAGACCCTCGATGCAGGCGGCTGGAGGGTACAATGAGCAGTTCTTC
TRBV2	TRBD2	TRBJ2-1	-	CASNPGLVRNNEQFF	TGTGCCAGCAATCCGGGACTAGTAAGGAACAATGAGCAGTTCTTC
TRBV19	-	TRBJ2-7	-	CASSKGPWEQYF	TGTGCCAGTAGTAAGGGTCCTTGGGAGCAGTACTTC
TRBV13	-	TRBJ2-5	-	CASSPPAGPQETQYF	TGTGCCAGCAGCCCCCCAGCGGGTCCTCAAGAGACCCAGTACTTC
TRBV11-2	TRBD2	TRBJ2-3	once	CASSSPGGTDTQYF	TGTGCCAGCAGCTCCCCCGGGGGGACAGATACGCAGTATTTT
TRBV7-8	-	TRBJ1-6	-	CASSTDVRRIPNSPLHF	TGTGCCAGCAGCACCGACGTTCGAAGGATTCCTAATTCACCCCTCCACTTT
TRBV7-8	TRBD1	TRBJ1-5	-	CASSGSGQGMGQPQHF	TGTGCCAGCAGCGGATCGGGACAGGGCATGGGACAGCCCCAGCATTTT
TRBV19	-	TRBJ1-1	-	CASRRTLTNTEAFF	TGTGCCAGTAGGAGAACCCTTACCAACACTGAAGCTTTCTTT
TRBV27	-	TRBJ2-1	-	CASTRTGMSYNEQFF	TGTGCCAGCACTCGCACAGGGATGTCCTACAATGAGCAGTTCTTC
TRBV5-1	TRBD2	TRBJ2-1	once	CASSPGTSGNNEQFF	TGCGCCAGCAGCCCGGGAACTAGCGGAAACAATGAGCAGTTCTTC
TRBV5-8	TRBD1	TRBJ2-7	-	CASSPRGTGGAYEQYF	TGTGCCAGCAGCCCGAGAGGGACAGGGGGCGCCTACGAGCAGTACTTC
TRBV11-2	-	TRBJ2-7	-	CASSPTGGNSYEQYF	TGTGCCAGCAGCCCGACAGGAGGAAACTCCTACGAGCAGTACTTC
TRBV7-2	TRBD2	TRBJ2-7	-	CASSLGPTSGNSDF	TGTGCCAGCAGCTTAGGCCCCACTAGCGGGAATTCAGACTTC
TRBV5-4	-	TRBJ1-5	-	CASSLGGDKNQPQHF	TGTGCCAGCAGCTTGGGGGGGGACAAAAATCAGCCCCAGCATTTT
TRBV28	-	TRBJ2-5	-	CASSPGTDDRETQYF	TGTGCCAGCAGTCCCGGGACCGATGATCGGGAGACCCAGTACTTC
TRBV5-5	-	TRBJ1-6	-	CASSNGPSSLRSPLHF	TGTGCCAGCAGTAACGGACCCTCATCCTTGAGGTCACCCCTCCACTTT
TRBV25-1	-	TRBJ2-2	-	CASSFTGELFF	TGTGCCAGCAGTTTTACCGGGGAGCTGTTTTTT
TRBV11-2	-	TRBJ2-5	-	CASSLGQGKGETQYF	TGTGCCAGCAGCTTAGGGCAGGGGAAGGGAGAGACCCAGTACTTC
TRBV27	-	TRBJ1-5	-	CASSFSLGFPQHF	TGTGCCAGCAGTTTTTCCCTCGGTTTCCCCCAGCATTTT
TRBV13	-	TRBJ1-6	few	CASRPSGGNSPLHF	TGTGCCAGCAGACCTTCGGGGGGTAATTCACCCCTCCACTTT
TRBV2	-	TRBJ2-2	-	CASSPLRNTGELFF	TGTGCCAGCAGTCCCCTGAGGAACACCGGGGAGCTGTTTTTT
TRBV7-6	-	TRBJ2-7	-	CASSRGSGLTSVEQYF	TGTGCCAGCAGCCGAGGTAGCGGACTCACCTCCGTCGAGCAGTACTTC
TRBV6-5	-	TRBJ2-7	-	CASSSYGTSYEQYF	TGTGCCAGCAGTTCCTACGGGACTTCCTACGAGCAGTACTTC
TRBV2	-	TRBJ2-1	-	CASRVRGLGNEQFF	TGTGCCAGCAGGGTGCGGGGTCTAGGGAATGAGCAGTTCTTC
TRBV20-1	-	TRBJ1-2	-	CSPTGFGYTF	TGCAGTCCCACAGGGTTTGGCTACACCTTC
TRBV29-1	-	TRBJ2-3	once	CSVEDMGHTDTQYF	TGCAGCGTTGAAGATATGGGACACACAGATACGCAGTATTTT
TRBV10-3	-	TRBJ2-1	-	CAISGINSGSYNEQFF	TGTGCCATCAGTGGGATCAATAGCGGTTCCTACAATGAGCAGTTCTTC
TRBV7-2	-	TRBJ2-1	-	CASSLFLKGLISYNEQFF	TGTGCCAGCAGCTTATTCCTTAAGGGACTGATCTCCTACAATGAGCAGTTCTTC
TRBV6-4	-	TRBJ1-5	-	CASNGRSNQPQHF	TGTGCCAGCAACGGGCGAAGCAATCAGCCCCAGCATTTT
TRBV2	TRBD1	TRBJ2-3	-	CASRDRDTDTQYF	TGTGCCAGCAGGGACAGGGATACAGATACGCAGTATTTT
TRBV10-3	TRBD2	TRBJ2-7	-	CAIRVAGSYEQYF	TGTGCCATCCGGGTAGCGGGTAGCTACGAGCAGTACTTC
TRBV19	-	TRBJ2-4	-	CASSGLGDKNIQYF	TGTGCCAGTAGTGGTCTGGGAGACAAAAACATTCAGTACTTC
TRBV4-3	-	TRBJ1-6	-	CASSQGPYNSPLHF	TGCGCCAGCAGCCAGGGCCCTTATAATTCACCCCTCCACTTT
TRBV30	TRBD1	TRBJ1-5	-	CAWSKQGSEPQHF	TGTGCCTGGAGTAAACAGGGGAGCGAGCCCCAGCATTTT
TRBV15	-	TRBJ2-7	-	CATSRDPGGSYEQYF	TGTGCCACCAGCAGAGATCCTGGGGGGTCCTACGAGCAGTACTTC
TRBV5-1	-	TRBJ2-7	-	CASSSQGVSSYEQYF	TGCGCCAGCAGCTCTCAGGGAGTGAGCTCCTACGAGCAGTACTTC
TRBV7-2	-	TRBJ1-3	-	CASSFTSGNTIYF	TGTGCCAGCAGTTTCACCTCTGGAAACACCATATATTTT
TRBV28	TRBD1	TRBJ1-2	-	CASSLWPGQGNDGYTF	TGTGCCAGCAGTTTATGGCCGGGACAGGGTAACGATGGCTACACCTTC
TRBV5-4	-	TRBJ2-1	-	CASSDLGTTYNEQFF	TGTGCCAGCAGCGACTTGGGGACGACCTACAATGAGCAGTTCTTC